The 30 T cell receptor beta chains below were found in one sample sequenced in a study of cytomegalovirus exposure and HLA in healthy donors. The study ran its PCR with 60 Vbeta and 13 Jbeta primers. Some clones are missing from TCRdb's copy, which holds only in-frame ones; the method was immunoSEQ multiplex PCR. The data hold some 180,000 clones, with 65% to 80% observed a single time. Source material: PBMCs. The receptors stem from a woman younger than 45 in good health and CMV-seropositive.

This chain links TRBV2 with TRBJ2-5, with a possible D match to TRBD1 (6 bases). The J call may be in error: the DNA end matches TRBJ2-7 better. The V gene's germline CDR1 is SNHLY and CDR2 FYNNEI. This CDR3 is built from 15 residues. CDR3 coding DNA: TGTGCCAGCAGTGTATATGCCCAGGGGCCCTACGAGCAGTACTTC. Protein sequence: CASSVYAQGPYEQYF.

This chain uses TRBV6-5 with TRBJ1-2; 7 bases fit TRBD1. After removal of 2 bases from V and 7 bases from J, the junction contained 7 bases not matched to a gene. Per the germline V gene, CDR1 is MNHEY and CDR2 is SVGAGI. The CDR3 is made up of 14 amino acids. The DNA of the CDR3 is TGTGCCAGCAGTTACCGACGACAGGGAATTGGCTACACCTTC. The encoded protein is CASSYRRQGIGYTF.

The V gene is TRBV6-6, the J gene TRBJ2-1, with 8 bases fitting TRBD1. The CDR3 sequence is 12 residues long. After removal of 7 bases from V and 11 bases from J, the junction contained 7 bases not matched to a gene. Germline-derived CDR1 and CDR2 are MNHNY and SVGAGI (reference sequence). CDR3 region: CASTMTGAQQFF. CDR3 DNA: TGTGCCAGCACCATGACAGGGGCACAGCAGTTCTTC.

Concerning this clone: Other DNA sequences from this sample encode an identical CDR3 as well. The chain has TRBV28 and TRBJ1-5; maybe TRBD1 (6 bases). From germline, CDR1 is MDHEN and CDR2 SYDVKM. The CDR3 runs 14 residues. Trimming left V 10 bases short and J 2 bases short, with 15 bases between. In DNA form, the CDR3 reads TGTGCCACCCTGGCGGGGGCCGGCAATCAGCCCCAGCATTTT. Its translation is CATLAGAGNQPQHF. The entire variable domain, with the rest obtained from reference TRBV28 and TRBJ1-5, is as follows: DVKVTQSSRYLVKRTGEKVFLECVQDMDHENMFWYRQDPGLGLRLIYFSYDVKMKEKGDIPEGYSVSREKKERFSLILESASTNQTSMYLCATLAGAGNQPQHFGDGTRLSIL.

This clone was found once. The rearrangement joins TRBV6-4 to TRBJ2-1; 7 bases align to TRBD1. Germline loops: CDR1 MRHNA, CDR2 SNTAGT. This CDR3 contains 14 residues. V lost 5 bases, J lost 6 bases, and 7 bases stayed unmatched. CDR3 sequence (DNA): TGTGCCAGCAGTCGGACAGGACAAAGCAATGAGCAGTTCTTC. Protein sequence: CASSRTGQSNEQFF.

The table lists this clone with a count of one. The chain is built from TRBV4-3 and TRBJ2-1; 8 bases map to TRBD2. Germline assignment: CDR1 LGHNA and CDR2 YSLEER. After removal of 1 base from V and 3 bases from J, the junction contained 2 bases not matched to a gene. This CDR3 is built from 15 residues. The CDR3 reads CASSQVRGGYNEQFF. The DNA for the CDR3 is TGCGCCAGCAGCCAAGTTCGGGGGGGCTACAATGAGCAGTTCTTC.

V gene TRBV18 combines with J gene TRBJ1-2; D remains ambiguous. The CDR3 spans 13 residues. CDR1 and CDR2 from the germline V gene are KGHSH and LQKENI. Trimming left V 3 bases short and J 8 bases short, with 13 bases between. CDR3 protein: CASSPDRGPGYTF. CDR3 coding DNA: TGTGCCAGCTCACCCGATCGCGGGCCCGGCTACACCTTC.

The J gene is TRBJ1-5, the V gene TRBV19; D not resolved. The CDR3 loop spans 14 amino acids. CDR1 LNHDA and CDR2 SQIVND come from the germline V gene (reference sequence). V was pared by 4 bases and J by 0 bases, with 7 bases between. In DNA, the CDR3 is TGTGCCAGTAGTAGAGAATATAGCAATCAGCCCCAGCATTTT. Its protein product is CASSREYSNQPQHF. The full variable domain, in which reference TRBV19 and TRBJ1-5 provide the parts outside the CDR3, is DGGITQSPKYLFRKEGQNVTLSCEQNLNHDAMYWYRQDPGQGLRLIYYSQIVNDFQKGDIAEGYSVSREKKESFPLTVTSAQKNPTAFYLCASSREYSNQPQHFGDGTRLSIL.

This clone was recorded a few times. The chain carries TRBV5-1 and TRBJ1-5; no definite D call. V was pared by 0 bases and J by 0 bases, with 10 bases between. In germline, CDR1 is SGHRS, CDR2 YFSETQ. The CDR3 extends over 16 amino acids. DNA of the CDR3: TGCGCCAGCAGCTTGGCAGGACGGGATAGCAATCAGCCCCAGCATTTT. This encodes CASSLAGRDSNQPQHF.

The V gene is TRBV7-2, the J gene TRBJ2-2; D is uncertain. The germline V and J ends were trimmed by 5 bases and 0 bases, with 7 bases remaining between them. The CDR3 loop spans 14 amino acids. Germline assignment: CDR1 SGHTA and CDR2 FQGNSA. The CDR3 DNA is TGTGCCAGCAGCGCCCCAGCGAACACCGGGGAGCTGTTTTTT. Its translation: CASSAPANTGELFF.

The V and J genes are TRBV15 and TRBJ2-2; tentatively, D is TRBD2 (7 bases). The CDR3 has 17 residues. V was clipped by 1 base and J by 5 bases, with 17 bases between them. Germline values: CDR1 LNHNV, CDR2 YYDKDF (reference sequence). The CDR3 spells CATSRVRGGRGTGELFF. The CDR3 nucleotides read TGTGCCACCAGCAGAGTTCGGGGTGGGAGGGGGACCGGGGAGCTGTTTTTT. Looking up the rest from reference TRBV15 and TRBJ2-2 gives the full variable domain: DAMVIQNPRYQVTQFGKPVTLSCSQTLNHNVMYWYQQKSSQAPKLLFHYYDKDFNNEADTPDNFQSRRPNTSFCFLDIRSPGLGDTAMYLCATSRVRGGRGTGELFFGEGSRLTVL.

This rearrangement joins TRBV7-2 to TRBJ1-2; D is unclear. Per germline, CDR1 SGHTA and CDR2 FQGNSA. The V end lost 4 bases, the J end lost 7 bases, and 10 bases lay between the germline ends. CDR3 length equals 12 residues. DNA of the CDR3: TGTGCCAGCAGCTCAAATCAGGCTGGCTACACCTTC. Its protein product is CASSSNQAGYTF. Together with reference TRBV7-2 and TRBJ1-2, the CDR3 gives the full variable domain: GAGVSQSPSNKVTEKGKDVELRCDPISGHTALYWYRQSLGQGLEFLIYFQGNSAPDKSGLPSDRFSAERTGGSVSTLTIQRTQQEDSAVYLCASSSNQAGYTFGSGTRLTVV.

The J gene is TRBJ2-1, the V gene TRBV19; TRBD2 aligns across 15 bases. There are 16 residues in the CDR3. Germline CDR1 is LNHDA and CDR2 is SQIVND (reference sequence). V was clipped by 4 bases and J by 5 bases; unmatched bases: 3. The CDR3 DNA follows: TGTGCCAGTAGTACCCGGACTAGCGGGGGGGACAATGAGCAGTTCTTC. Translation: CASSTRTSGGDNEQFF.

CDR3 amino acids: CATSRGLARTGELFF. The DNA for the CDR3 is TGTGCCACCAGCAGAGGACTAGCCCGCACCGGGGAGCTGTTTTTT. The rearrangement uses TRBV15 and TRBJ2-2; 7 positions match TRBD2. This CDR3 is built from 15 residues. V was clipped by 1 base and J by 4 bases; unmatched bases: 3. Germline CDR1 reads LNHNV; CDR2 reads YYDKDF (reference sequence).

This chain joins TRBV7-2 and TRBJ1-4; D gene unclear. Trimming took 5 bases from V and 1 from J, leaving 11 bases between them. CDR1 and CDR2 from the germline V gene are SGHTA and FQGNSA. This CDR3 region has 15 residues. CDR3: CASSPGRVTNEKLFF. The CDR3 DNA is TGTGCCAGCAGCCCCGGGAGGGTAACTAATGAAAAACTGTTTTTT.

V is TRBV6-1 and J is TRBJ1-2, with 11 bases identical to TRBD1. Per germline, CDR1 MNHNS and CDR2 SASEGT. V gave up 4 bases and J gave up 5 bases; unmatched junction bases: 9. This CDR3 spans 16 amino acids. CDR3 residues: CASSGPSDRGQYGYTF. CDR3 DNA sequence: TGTGCCAGCAGTGGCCCTTCGGACAGGGGGCAGTATGGCTACACCTTC.

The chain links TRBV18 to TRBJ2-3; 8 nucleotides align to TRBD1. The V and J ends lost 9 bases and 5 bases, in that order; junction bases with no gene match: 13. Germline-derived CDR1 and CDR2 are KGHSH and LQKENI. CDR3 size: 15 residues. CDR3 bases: TGTGCCAGTACACCGGTAGACAGGGGAAGAGATACGCAGTATTTT. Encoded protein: CASTPVDRGRDTQYF.

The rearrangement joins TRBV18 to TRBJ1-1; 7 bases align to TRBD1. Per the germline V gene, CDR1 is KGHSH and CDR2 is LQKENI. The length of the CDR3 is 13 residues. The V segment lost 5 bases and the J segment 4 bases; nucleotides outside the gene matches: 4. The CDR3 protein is CASSSTGLTEAFF. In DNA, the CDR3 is TGTGCCAGCTCATCGACAGGGCTCACTGAAGCTTTCTTT. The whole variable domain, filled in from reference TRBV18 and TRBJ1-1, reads NAGVMQNPRHLVRRRGQEARLRCSPMKGHSHVYWYRQLPEEGLKFMVYLQKENIIDESGMPKERFSAEFPKEGPSILRIQQVVRGDSAAYFCASSSTGLTEAFFGQGTRLTVV.

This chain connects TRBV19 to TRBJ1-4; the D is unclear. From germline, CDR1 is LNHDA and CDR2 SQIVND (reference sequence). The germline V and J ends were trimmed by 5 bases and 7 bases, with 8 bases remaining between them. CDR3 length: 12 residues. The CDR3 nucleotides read TGTGCCAGTAGTCCTTTGGCTGAAAAACTGTTTTTT. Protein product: CASSPLAEKLFF.

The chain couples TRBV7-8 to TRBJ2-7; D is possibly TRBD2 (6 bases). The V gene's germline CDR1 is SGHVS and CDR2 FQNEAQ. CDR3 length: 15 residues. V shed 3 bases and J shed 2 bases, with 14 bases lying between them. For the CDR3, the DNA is TGTGCCAGCAGCTTTAGGTCGGAGGGAACCTACGAGCAGTACTTC. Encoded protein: CASSFRSEGTYEQYF.

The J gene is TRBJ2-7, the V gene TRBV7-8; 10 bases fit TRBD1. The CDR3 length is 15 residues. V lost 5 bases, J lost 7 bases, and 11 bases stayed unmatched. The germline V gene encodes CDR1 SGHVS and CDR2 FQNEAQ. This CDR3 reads CASSPRDRGSREQYF. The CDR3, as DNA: TGTGCCAGCAGCCCCCGGGACAGGGGATCTCGTGAGCAGTACTTC.

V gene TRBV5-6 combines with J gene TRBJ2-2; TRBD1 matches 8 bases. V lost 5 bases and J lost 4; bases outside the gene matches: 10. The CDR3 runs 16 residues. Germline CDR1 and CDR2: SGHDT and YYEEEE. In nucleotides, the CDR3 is TGTGCCAGCAGAACATACGGACAGGGAAGCACCGGGGAGCTGTTTTTT. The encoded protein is CASRTYGQGSTGELFF.

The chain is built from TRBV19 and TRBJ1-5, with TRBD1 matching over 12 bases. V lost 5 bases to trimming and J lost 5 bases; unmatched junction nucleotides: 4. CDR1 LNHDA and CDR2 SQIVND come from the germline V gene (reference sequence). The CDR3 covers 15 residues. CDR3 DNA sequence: TGTGCCAGTAGTGTCGGGACAGGGGGCCATCAGCCCCAGCATTTT. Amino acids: CASSVGTGGHQPQHF.

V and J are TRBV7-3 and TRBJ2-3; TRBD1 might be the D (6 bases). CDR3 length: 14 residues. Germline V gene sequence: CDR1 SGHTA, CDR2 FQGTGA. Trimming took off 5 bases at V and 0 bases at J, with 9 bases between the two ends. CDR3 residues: CASSPGTSTDTQYF. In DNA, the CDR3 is TGTGCCAGCAGCCCAGGGACAAGCACAGATACGCAGTATTTT.

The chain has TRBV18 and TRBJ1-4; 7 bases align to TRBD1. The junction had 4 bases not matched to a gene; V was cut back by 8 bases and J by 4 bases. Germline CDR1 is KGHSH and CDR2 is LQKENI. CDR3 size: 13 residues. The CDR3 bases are TGTGCCAGCACCGGACAGGATAATGAAAAACTGTTTTTT. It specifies CASTGQDNEKLFF.

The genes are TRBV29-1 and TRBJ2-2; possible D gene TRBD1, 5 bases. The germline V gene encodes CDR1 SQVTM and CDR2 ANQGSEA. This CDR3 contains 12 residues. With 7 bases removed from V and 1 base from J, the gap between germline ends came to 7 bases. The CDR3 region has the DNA TGCAGCGCACAGGAGAACACCGGGGAGCTGTTTTTT. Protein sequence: CSAQENTGELFF.

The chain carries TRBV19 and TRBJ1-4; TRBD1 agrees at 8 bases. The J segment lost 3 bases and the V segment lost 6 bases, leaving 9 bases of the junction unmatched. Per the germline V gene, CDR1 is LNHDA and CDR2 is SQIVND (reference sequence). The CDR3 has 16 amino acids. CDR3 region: CASSKTGVASNEKLFF. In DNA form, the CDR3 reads TGTGCCAGTAGCAAGACAGGGGTAGCGTCTAATGAAAAACTGTTTTTT.

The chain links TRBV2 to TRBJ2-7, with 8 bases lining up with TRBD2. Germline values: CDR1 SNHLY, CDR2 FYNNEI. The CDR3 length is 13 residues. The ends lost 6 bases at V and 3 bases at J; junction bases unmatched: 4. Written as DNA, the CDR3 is TGTGCCAGCAGCAGAGCGGGGGACTACGAGCAGTACTTC. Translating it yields CASSRAGDYEQYF.

CDR3 amino acids: CASSWRGGNTGELFF. The CDR3 DNA follows: TGTGCCAGCAGCTGGCGGGGGGGGAACACCGGGGAGCTGTTTTTT. This rearrangement joins TRBV7-3 to TRBJ2-2; 9 bases map to TRBD2. CDR1 SGHTA and CDR2 FQGTGA come from the germline V gene. With 4 bases clipped from V and 1 base from J, the junction kept 1 base outside the gene matches. The CDR3 has 15 amino acids.

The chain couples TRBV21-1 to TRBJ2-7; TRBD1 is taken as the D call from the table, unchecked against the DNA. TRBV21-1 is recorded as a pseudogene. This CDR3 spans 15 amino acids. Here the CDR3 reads CASSGRQPGAYEQYF. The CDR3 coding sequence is TGTGCCAGCAGCGGCCGACAGCCTGGGGCATACGAGCAGTACTTC.